Below are 21 T cell receptor beta chains sequenced from a single sample in a study of identical twins. MiXCR was run by TCRdb on the 5' RACE reads, yielding one entry per CDR3 protein. The sample lists 1.5 million or so distinct CDR3 sequences, around a third occurring once. The sample was cord blood. These receptors all stem from a newborn girl in good health.

The genes are TRBV5-6 and TRBJ1-6, with TRBD1 matching 8 bases. The CDR3 is made up of 15 amino acids. Germline V gene data show CDR1 as SGHDT and CDR2 as YYEEEE. The J segment lost 6 bases and the V segment lost 0 bases, leaving 2 bases of the junction unmatched. DNA of the CDR3: TGTGCCAGCAGCTTGGTAGACAGGGGTAATTCACCCCTCCACTTT. Its protein is CASSLVDRGNSPLHF.

The chain recombines TRBV6-2 or TRBV6-3 with TRBJ2-4; maybe TRBD1 (6 bases). Looked up from germline, CDR1 is MNHEY and CDR2 is SVGEGT. The CDR3 is made up of 18 amino acids. The ends were cut back, 5 bases at V and 0 bases at J, with 20 bases in the middle. The DNA of the CDR3 is TGTGCCAGCAGTCACCCGCGAACAGGGCCCATAGCCAAAAACATTCAGTACTTC. Translation gives CASSHPRTGPIAKNIQYF.

The J gene is TRBJ1-2, the V gene TRBV6-1; weak D call: TRBD1 (6 bases). V was clipped by 1 base and J by 4 bases, with 13 bases between them. CDR3 length: 15 amino acids. The germline V gene encodes CDR1 MNHNS and CDR2 SASEGT. The CDR3 coding sequence is TGTGCCAGCAGTGAAGGTCTGGGGGCGGCCTATGGCTACACCTTC. Translated: CASSEGLGAAYGYTF.

In this sample, this clonotype turned up a few times. The chain employs TRBV19 and TRBJ1-2, with a weak D call TRBD1 (6 bases). Trimming removed 6 bases at V and 0 bases at J, with 14 bases between. In germline, CDR1 is LNHDA, CDR2 SQIVND (reference sequence). The CDR3 covers 15 residues. The CDR3 here is CASRPTGTSNYGYTF. CDR3 nucleotide sequence: TGTGCCAGTAGACCTACAGGGACCTCTAACTATGGCTACACCTTC.

This clonotype was counted once. The chain couples TRBV11-2 to TRBJ2-1, with D possibly called TRBD1 or TRBD2 (6 bases each). The length of the CDR3 is 15 residues. Trimming took off 5 bases at V and 7 bases at J, with 18 bases between the two ends. In germline, CDR1 is SGHAT, CDR2 FQNNGV. The CDR3 sequence is CASSRWGAGGNEQFF. The DNA for the CDR3 is TGTGCCAGCAGCCGCTGGGGGGCCGGGGGTAATGAGCAGTTCTTC. The full variable domain, completed using reference TRBV11-2 and TRBJ2-1, is EAGVAQSPRYKIIEKRQSVAFWCNPISGHATLYWYQQILGQGPKLLIQFQNNGVVDDSQLPKDRFSAERLKGVDSTLKIQPAKLEDSAVYLCASSRWGAGGNEQFFGPGTRLTVL.

About this clonotype itself: Germline is not matched at one junction end, which may reflect a read error. The chain joins TRBV2 to TRBJ2-3; TRBD1 is a possible D gene (6 bases). The CDR3 is made up of 14 amino acids. CDR1 is SNHLY, CDR2 FYNNEI, per germline. CDR3 sequence (DNA): TGTGTCAGCAGTGACCACAGGGCAGGTGATACGCAGTATTTT. Its translation is CVSSDHRAGDTQYF.

This clonotype was detected only a few times. The V and J genes are TRBV5-1 and TRBJ2-7, with 9 positions matching TRBD1. Germline values: CDR1 SGHRS, CDR2 YFSETQ. J was trimmed by 4 bases and V by 5 bases; bases with no gene match: 10. CDR3 length: 15 residues. The CDR3 DNA reads TGCGCCAGCAGACCTCTCCCGGGACAGGGATACGAGCAGTACTTC. Its translation is CASRPLPGQGYEQYF.

The CDR3 here is CSAPTGDTEAFF. CDR3 DNA sequence: TGCAGTGCTCCCACAGGGGACACTGAAGCTTTCTTT. The rearrangement joins TRBV20-1 to TRBJ1-1, with 7 bases matching TRBD1. The CDR3 totals 12 residues. The germline V gene has CDR1 DFQATT and CDR2 SNEGSKA (reference sequence). V lost 5 bases to trimming and J lost 3 bases; unmatched junction nucleotides: 3.

This clonotype showed up just a few times. V and J are TRBV25-1 and TRBJ1-1; possible D gene TRBD1, 5 bases. Trimming shortened V by 7 bases and J by 4 bases, and 7 bases separated the two germline ends. The CDR3 sequence is 11 residues long. Germline V lookup: CDR1 MGHDK, CDR2 SYGVNS. CDR3 residues: CASIRVTEAFF. CDR3 sequence (DNA): TGTGCCAGCATCAGGGTCACTGAAGCTTTCTTT.

This clonotype was detected a few times. The chain employs TRBV5-1 and TRBJ2-3; no definite D call. The V end was cut by 0 bases, the J end by 6 bases, with 11 bases between. The CDR3 length is 14 residues. Germline V CDR1 and CDR2: SGHRS, YFSETQ. CDR3: CASSLDTHTDTQYF. CDR3 bases: TGCGCCAGCAGCTTGGACACACACACCGATACGCAGTATTTT.

The chain carries TRBV4-1 and TRBJ2-5, with 7 nucleotides matching TRBD1. Trimming cost V 0 bases and J 5 bases; bases outside gene matches: 18. This CDR3 is 19 amino acids long. Germline CDR1 and CDR2: MGHRA and YSYEKL. The CDR3 sequence is CASSQDRGRQGSWRETQYF. DNA of the CDR3: TGCGCCAGCAGCCAAGATAGGGGGCGGCAGGGGTCATGGCGGGAGACCCAGTACTTC.

The chain joins TRBV5-1 to TRBJ1-2; D gene ambiguous. The V gene lost 0 bases and the J gene lost 2 bases, with 8 bases spanning the gap. Germline V gene data show CDR1 as SGHRS and CDR2 as YFSETQ. The CDR3 has 14 amino acids. CDR3 sequence (DNA): TGCGCCAGCAGCTTGGCCCCGGAGAACTATGGCTACACCTTC. Protein: CASSLAPENYGYTF.

The rearrangement uses TRBV7-2 and TRBJ2-7; D gene uncertain. In germline, CDR1 is SGHTA, CDR2 FQGNSA. This CDR3 has 15 amino acids. Trimming took 2 bases from V and 1 from J, leaving 12 bases between them. Written as DNA, the CDR3 is TGTGCCAGCAGCTTAAGTCTTATCAAGTCCTACGAGCAGTACTTC. As protein: CASSLSLIKSYEQYF.

CDR3 DNA: TGTGCCAGCAGCTTTTGGGGACTAGCGAAAGAGACCCAGTACTTC. Residues: CASSFWGLAKETQYF. The V call is TRBV11-3, the J call TRBJ2-5; 10 bases are shared with TRBD2. The CDR3 loop spans 15 amino acids. V lost 3 bases and J lost 3; bases outside the gene matches: 4. Germline CDR1 reads SGHNT; CDR2 reads YENEEA.

The chain carries TRBV15 and TRBJ1-1; possible D gene TRBD1, 6 bases. The germline CDR1 and CDR2 sequences are LNHNV and YYDKDF (reference sequence). V was pared by 0 bases and J by 1 base, with 9 bases between. The CDR3 runs 15 residues. CDR3 sequence (DNA): TGTGCCACCAGCAGAGATCGACAGGCGAACACTGAAGCTTTCTTT. Protein product: CATSRDRQANTEAFF.

This clonotype was counted between two and nine times. The V and J genes are TRBV5-1 and TRBJ2-5; D unclear. Germline CDR1 is SGHRS and CDR2 is YFSETQ. The CDR3 runs to 15 residues. The V gene lost 3 bases and the J gene lost 2 bases, with 14 bases spanning the gap. The CDR3 nucleotides are TGCGCCAGCAGCTGGGCCACTTTACAGCAAGAGACCCAGTACTTC. It specifies CASSWATLQQETQYF.

For the CDR3, the DNA is TGTGCCATCAAAGGAGCGGGACAAGAGACCCAGTACTTC. Translated, it gives CAIKGAGQETQYF. This rearrangement joins TRBV10-3 to TRBJ2-5; TRBD2 matches 7 bases. The trim removed 7 bases at V and 2 bases at J, leaving 4 bases unmatched. The CDR3 runs to 13 residues. Germline V gene lookup returns CDR1 ENHRY and CDR2 SYGVKD.

The CDR3 loop reads CASSLASGRADNEQYF. As DNA, the CDR3 is TGTGCCAGCAGTTTAGCTAGCGGGAGGGCGGACAATGAGCAGTACTTC. This chain connects TRBV12-3 or TRBV12-4 to TRBJ2-7, with 11 bases identical to TRBD2. The CDR3 spans 16 residues. V was clipped by 0 bases and J by 7 bases; unmatched bases: 8.

The chain joins TRBV4-1 to TRBJ2-5; D remains ambiguous. V lost 4 bases, J lost 5 bases, and 14 bases lay in between. The CDR3 totals 14 residues. Per germline, CDR1 MGHRA and CDR2 YSYEKL. The CDR3, as DNA: TGCGCCAGCAGCCTCAAGGGTCCCTGGGAGACCCAGTACTTC. Amino acid sequence: CASSLKGPWETQYF.

V gene TRBV20-1 combines with J gene TRBJ2-1, with 8 positions matching TRBD1. CDR1 and CDR2 from the germline V gene are DFQATT and SNEGSKA (reference sequence). The CDR3 has 15 amino acids. The CDR3 sequence is CSPGRATGAYNEQFF. CDR3 nucleotides: TGCAGCCCAGGTCGTGCGACAGGGGCCTACAATGAGCAGTTCTTC.

The chain links TRBV11-2 to TRBJ2-1; maybe TRBD1 (6 bases). Germline CDR1 and CDR2: SGHAT and FQNNGV. The length of the CDR3 is 14 residues. Trimming shortened V by 4 bases and J by 5 bases, and 12 bases separated the two germline ends. In nucleotides, the CDR3 is TGTGCCAGCAGCTCACTCCGGGACAACAATGAGCAGTTCTTC. Translation: CASSSLRDNNEQFF.